Included here is one TCR beta chain sequence, with context. This record comes from a study of CD8+CD57+ T cells in acquired aplastic anemia. The wider study: Sorted cells (CD4+ and CD8+) yielded DNA amounts that averaged about 2.9 ug.

Sequencing involved patients with CD8+CD57+ cell expansion previously shown by flow cytometry. When blood sampling took place, the patients had received no therapy. V dropped 4 bases and J dropped 4 bases, with 18 bases sitting between them. This CDR3 has 17 residues. CDR1 and CDR2 from the germline V gene are KGHDR and SFDVKD. Genomic DNA, the template, was used for profiling of the TCR beta VDJ and CDR3. TCRdb re-analysed the reads in MiXCR, keeping a single row per CDR3 protein. Counted here are around 250,000 distinct CDR3 sequences, 82% occurring once; the ten biggest clones make up about two fifths.

Sequenced sample: sorted CD4+, CD8+, or CD8+CD57+ T cells (not recorded which) from PBMCs. The sequence was collected from a human donor with aplastic anemia. This chain connects TRBV24-1 to TRBJ1-4; D gene ambiguous. The CDR3 nucleotides read TGTGCCACCAGTGAGACGTCAACAGAACAAATTAATGAAAAACTGTTTTTT. It encodes CATSETSTEQINEKLFF.